This is a list of T cell receptor beta chains from one sample in a study of identical twins. TCRdb reprocessed the 5' RACE reads with MiXCR, giving one entry per CDR3 protein. The repertoire consists of about 690,000 distinct CDR3 sequences, with over 5% occurring once and the leading ten covering about 2%. Material: naive T cells sorted from blood. These receptors all come from a man aged 18 to 29 in good health. CDR3s include the opening cysteine and the closing phenylalanine or tryptophan. Fields, in order: V gene, clone size, D gene, J gene, CDR3 DNA, CDR3 protein. D genes are given only for firm matches. Clone size is not always given. Where it is, it says once, few, many or a class for expanded clones.

V: TRBV4-3; size: few; D: TRBD1; J: TRBJ2-3; DNA: TGCGCCAGCAGCCCAGGGGGCGCCGGCATCACAGATACGCAGTATTTT; CDR3: CASSPGGAGITDTQYF
V: TRBV12-3/TRBV12-4; size: many; D: TRBD2; J: TRBJ2-5; DNA: TGTGCCAGCAGTTTAACGGCGGGACTAGCGGGAGTTGAGACCCAGTACTTC; CDR3: CASSLTAGLAGVETQYF
V: TRBV6-5; size: many; D: NA; J: TRBJ1-6; DNA: TGTGCCAGCAGTTTATTTGATGATAATTCACCCCTCCACTTT; CDR3: CASSLFDDNSPLHF
V: TRBV7-9; size: NA; D: NA; J: TRBJ2-7; DNA: TGTGCCAGCAGCCAAAGGGTCTACGAGCAGTACTTC; CDR3: CASSQRVYEQYF
V: TRBV28; size: NA; D: NA; J: TRBJ1-5; DNA: TGTGCCAGCAGCCCCTGGGAGGGGCAAGGCGATCAGCCCCAGCATTTT; CDR3: CASSPWEGQGDQPQHF
V: TRBV12-3/TRBV12-4; size: many; D: TRBD1; J: TRBJ2-1; DNA: TGTGCCAGCTCTCAGAGGGGGCTTAACAATGAGCAGTTCTTC; CDR3: CASSQRGLNNEQFF
V: TRBV5-5; size: many; D: NA; J: TRBJ1-1; DNA: TGTGCCAGCAGCTTGGTCCAGGGGAGCACTGAAGCTTTCTTT; CDR3: CASSLVQGSTEAFF
V: TRBV20-1; size: many; D: TRBD2; J: TRBJ2-5; DNA: TGCAGTGCCAGCCCTACTAGCGGTGGAGAGACCCAGTACTTC; CDR3: CSASPTSGGETQYF
V: TRBV6-1; size: few; D: NA; J: TRBJ2-6; DNA: TGTGCCAGCAGGGCCCTTCCTACTGGAGCTGGGGCCAACGTCCTGACTTTC; CDR3: CASRALPTGAGANVLTF
V: TRBV7-6; size: many; D: NA; J: TRBJ2-1; DNA: TGTGCCAGCAGCTTATCCCGAGCTAGCTCCTACAATGAGCAGTTCTTC; CDR3: CASSLSRASSYNEQFF
V: TRBV5-1; size: few; D: NA; J: TRBJ2-1; DNA: TGCGCCAGCAGCTTGACCGCCTCCTACAATGAGCAGTTCTTC; CDR3: CASSLTASYNEQFF
V: TRBV20-1; size: many; D: TRBD2; J: TRBJ2-1; DNA: TGCAGTGCTAGCGGGGGGGCTAGCGGGAGCCCGAAATACAATGAGCAGTTCTTC; CDR3: CSASGGASGSPKYNEQFF
V: TRBV19; size: NA; D: TRBD1; J: TRBJ2-7; DNA: TGTGCCAGTAGCCGCGGACCGGGACAGGGCTACGAGCAGTACTTC; CDR3: CASSRGPGQGYEQYF
V: TRBV5-1; size: many; D: NA; J: TRBJ1-1; DNA: TGCGCCAGCAGCGTACTGTTTGAATCGCTCCCTACTGAAGCTTTCTTT; CDR3: CASSVLFESLPTEAFF
V: TRBV20-1; size: NA; D: TRBD2; J: TRBJ2-3; DNA: TGCAGTGCTAGAGACGGGAGCGGGAGGGCCCCAGATACGCAGTATTTT; CDR3: CSARDGSGRAPDTQYF
V: TRBV20-1; size: NA; D: NA; J: TRBJ1-1; DNA: TGCAGTGCCGGAATCGGGCAGGGCTCGGCTGAAGCTTTCTTT; CDR3: CSAGIGQGSAEAFF
V: TRBV29-1; size: many; D: TRBD1; J: TRBJ2-1; DNA: TGCAGCGTTCCCCGACAGGGCCCTTTCTACAATGAGCAGTTCTTC; CDR3: CSVPRQGPFYNEQFF
V: TRBV5-6; size: many; D: NA; J: TRBJ2-1; DNA: TGTGCCAGCAGCTTGTCAGCCTGGACAAGCTCCTACAATGAGCAGTTCTTC; CDR3: CASSLSAWTSSYNEQFF
V: TRBV5-1; size: NA; D: NA; J: TRBJ2-2; DNA: TGCGCCAGCAGCTTGCCCGAAGGCGGGGAGCTGTTTTTT; CDR3: CASSLPEGGELFF
V: TRBV5-5; size: few; D: NA; J: TRBJ2-5; DNA: TGTGCCAGCGTTGCCCCCGGGAGAGAGACCCAGTACTTC; CDR3: CASVAPGRETQYF
V: TRBV27; size: few; D: NA; J: TRBJ2-1; DNA: TGTGCCAGCGGTCATCTGGGAGGAACAGAGCAGTTCTTC; CDR3: CASGHLGGTEQFF
V: TRBV28; size: many; D: NA; J: TRBJ1-1; DNA: TGTGCCAGCAGAACAAGGACGGGAAAACTCAACACTGAAGCTTTCTTT; CDR3: CASRTRTGKLNTEAFF
V: TRBV29-1; size: many; D: TRBD1; J: TRBJ2-1; DNA: TGCAGCGTTGAACCGGGACAGGATAGAGATGAGCAGTTCTTC; CDR3: CSVEPGQDRDEQFF
V: TRBV7-8; size: NA; D: TRBD2; J: TRBJ2-1; DNA: TGTGCCAGCAGCTTAGGGCCGAGGACTAGCGTTAATGAGCAGTTCTTC; CDR3: CASSLGPRTSVNEQFF
V: TRBV20-1; size: many; D: NA; J: TRBJ2-5; DNA: TGCAGTGCTCAGATGGAGGAGACCCAGTACTTC; CDR3: CSAQMEETQYF
V: TRBV29-1; size: many; D: TRBD2; J: TRBJ2-5; DNA: TGCAGCGTTGTCGTTGGTAGCGGGAGCGCAGAGACCCAGTACTTC; CDR3: CSVVVGSGSAETQYF
V: TRBV5-1; size: NA; D: TRBD1; J: TRBJ1-1; DNA: TGCGCCAGCAGCTTACCCTCTCAGGGGGACACTGAAGCTTTCTTT; CDR3: CASSLPSQGDTEAFF
V: TRBV2; size: few; D: TRBD1; J: TRBJ2-1; DNA: TGTGCCAGCAGTGAAAGGGGGCGACTTAACAATGAGCAGTTCTTC; CDR3: CASSERGRLNNEQFF
V: TRBV5-4; size: many; D: TRBD2; J: TRBJ2-3; DNA: TGTGCCAGCAGCTTGGGGCCCGGACAGACCGGGACTAGCGGGAGGCCCACAGATACGCAGTATTTT; CDR3: CASSLGPGQTGTSGRPTDTQYF
V: TRBV28; size: NA; D: TRBD1; J: TRBJ2-7; DNA: TGTGCCAGCAGTTTAGAGTGGACAGGCTACGAGCAGTACTTC; CDR3: CASSLEWTGYEQYF
V: TRBV2; size: many; D: NA; J: TRBJ2-3; DNA: TGTGCCAGCCAGGTCCGGGCGGATACGCAGTATTTT; CDR3: CASQVRADTQYF
V: TRBV12-3/TRBV12-4; size: many; D: TRBD1; J: TRBJ1-4; DNA: TGTGCCAGCAGTCCCGGGACAGTTCTTGGTCATCGCGAAAAACTGTTTTTT; CDR3: CASSPGTVLGHREKLFF
V: TRBV7-9; size: few; D: NA; J: TRBJ2-2; DNA: TGTGCCAGCAGCTCCCTTGTGGCGCTGGGCGGGGAGCTGTTTTTT; CDR3: CASSSLVALGGELFF
V: TRBV6-1; size: many; D: TRBD1; J: TRBJ2-5; DNA: TGTGCCAGCAGTACATCAGGGGGAGAGACCCAGTACTTC; CDR3: CASSTSGGETQYF
V: TRBV7-2; size: many; D: NA; J: TRBJ2-2; DNA: TGTGCCAGCAGCTTCCAGGGACCGTCCACCGGGGAGCTGTTTTTT; CDR3: CASSFQGPSTGELFF
V: TRBV6-1; size: many; D: TRBD2; J: TRBJ2-6; DNA: TGTGCCACATGGACTAGTGTGGGCTCTGGGGCCAACGTCCTGACTTTC; CDR3: CATWTSVGSGANVLTF
V: TRBV6-5; size: NA; D: TRBD2; J: TRBJ2-1; DNA: TGTGCCAGCAGTTCAATCGGGGGGGTTATGCAGTTCTTC; CDR3: CASSSIGGVMQFF
V: TRBV9; size: many; D: NA; J: TRBJ2-1; DNA: TGTGCCAGCAGCGTAGCGACGGGGACCGGGCCAGGCCATGAGCAGTTCTTC; CDR3: CASSVATGTGPGHEQFF
V: TRBV18; size: NA; D: TRBD2; J: TRBJ2-1; DNA: TGTGCCAGCTCAACTTCCCCCGGGATAGCGGGAGGACCCCTCCGGTTCTTC; CDR3: CASSTSPGIAGGPLRFF
V: TRBV2; size: NA; D: TRBD2; J: TRBJ2-1; DNA: TGTGCCAGCACTGGGGATGGTCTAGCGGGGAATGAGCAGTTCTTC; CDR3: CASTGDGLAGNEQFF
V: TRBV7-9; size: few; D: NA; J: TRBJ1-5; DNA: TGTGCCAGCAGCTTCGGGGGGGGGCCTAGCAATCAGCCCCAGCATTTT; CDR3: CASSFGGGPSNQPQHF
V: TRBV27; size: many; D: TRBD2; J: TRBJ2-2; DNA: TGTGCCAGCAGTCAGGGACTAGCGGGACCCACCGGGGAGCTGTTTTTT; CDR3: CASSQGLAGPTGELFF
V: TRBV24-1; size: many; D: TRBD2; J: TRBJ2-3; DNA: TGTGCCACCAGTGCAGGACTAGCGGCAACAGATACGCAGTATTTT; CDR3: CATSAGLAATDTQYF
V: TRBV27; size: many; D: TRBD2; J: TRBJ2-3; DNA: TGTGCCAGCAGATTAATAGCGGGAGGCTGGGATACGCAGTATTTT; CDR3: CASRLIAGGWDTQYF
V: TRBV5-1; size: few; D: NA; J: TRBJ1-6; DNA: TGCGCCAGCAGCTTGGGGTCCGGGGATAATTCACCCCTCCACTTT; CDR3: CASSLGSGDNSPLHF
V: TRBV12-3/TRBV12-4; size: many; D: NA; J: TRBJ2-3; DNA: TGTGCCAGCAGTTTAGTAGGAATGAGCACAGATACGCAGTATTTT; CDR3: CASSLVGMSTDTQYF
V: TRBV2; size: NA; D: TRBD2; J: TRBJ2-1; DNA: TGTGCCAGAGAGAGACGCGGGACTAAGGAGCAGTTCTTC; CDR3: CARERRGTKEQFF
V: TRBV6-5; size: many; D: NA; J: TRBJ2-2; DNA: TGTGCCAGCAGTTACTCTAGCGGTCCGAACACCGGGGAGCTGTTTTTT; CDR3: CASSYSSGPNTGELFF